The rows below give T cell receptor beta chains drawn from one sample of a study of Ad26.COV2.S vaccination and SARS-CoV-2 variants. Repertoires were generated with immunoSEQ multiplex PCR, while TCRdb's copy carries only in-frame clones and drops some. This sample yields roughly 410,000 clones, of which roughly 85% are seen a single time; 7% to 9.5% belongs to the top ten. Source: peripheral blood, taken in a trial of Ad26.COV2.S vaccine versus placebo. The receptors originated from a person between 18 and 65 years old who received the Ad26.COV2.S COVID-19 vaccine or a placebo. Each CDR3 is given with its conserved first and last residue. A D gene is named only where the DNA matches it firmly. Some rows have no size entry. The others give once, few or many, or a class for an expanded clone.

clone_size,v_call,d_call,j_call,cdr3_nt,cdr3_aa
.,TRBV29-1,.,TRBJ1-2,TGCAGCGCCAACCAGGGGAACTATGGCTACACCTTC,CSANQGNYGYTF
.,TRBV6-5,.,TRBJ2-1,TGTGCCAGCAGTTTGGACTGGGGAATGTACAATGAGCAGTTCTTC,CASSLDWGMYNEQFF
.,TRBV7-9,TRBD1,TRBJ1-2,TGTGCCAGCAGCGCCCAGACAGGGTTTGGCTACACCTTC,CASSAQTGFGYTF
.,TRBV3-1/TRBV3-2,.,TRBJ1-1,TGTGCCAGCAGCCAAGGGAGGGCGAGGGGTGAGACTGAAGCTTTCTTT,CASSQGRARGETEAFF
once,TRBV6-5,TRBD1,TRBJ1-1,TGTGCCAGCAGTTCCGGGACAGGGTTAGACACTGAAGCTTTCTTT,CASSSGTGLDTEAFF
.,TRBV10-3,.,TRBJ1-1,TGTGCCATCAGCGGGGGGGGGCGAAGCACTGAAGCTTTCTTT,CAISGGGRSTEAFF
.,TRBV7-6,TRBD2,TRBJ2-1,TGTGCCAGCAGCTTAGAAGGACTAGCGGCCTACAATGAGCAGTTCTTC,CASSLEGLAAYNEQFF
.,TRBV5-1,TRBD1,TRBJ1-1,TGCGCCAGCAGCCCCGGGACAGGGGGACTGAACACTGAAGCTTTCTTT,CASSPGTGGLNTEAFF
.,TRBV28,.,TRBJ2-2,TGTGCCAGCAGTGGAACAGGGCGAACCGGGGAGCTGTTTTTT,CASSGTGRTGELFF
.,TRBV2,.,TRBJ2-7,TGTGCCAGCACCTCCCCGGGACCCTACGAGCAGTACTTC,CASTSPGPYEQYF
.,TRBV7-8,TRBD2,TRBJ2-1,TGTGCCAGCAGCTCCTGGCGGAGCGGGGGGGGCCTACAGTTCTTC,CASSSWRSGGGLQFF
.,TRBV7-9,.,TRBJ1-4,TGTGCCAGCAGCGAACAGGGATATGGGAATGAAAAACTGTTTTTT,CASSEQGYGNEKLFF
.,TRBV5-4,.,TRBJ2-1,TGTGCCAGCAGCCCCGCGTATGAGCAGTTCTTC,CASSPAYEQFF
.,TRBV4-1,TRBD1,TRBJ1-6,TGCGCCAGCAGCCGCTCCGGGACAGTAAATTCACCCCTCCACTTT,CASSRSGTVNSPLHF
.,TRBV19,.,TRBJ1-4,TGTGCCAGTAGTATTCCCGACAGGTACGGGGAAAAACTGTTTTTT,CASSIPDRYGEKLFF
.,TRBV5-1,.,TRBJ2-2,TGCGCCAGCAGCTCCGGGGGCGCGTCCGGGGAGCTGTTTTTT,CASSSGGASGELFF
few,TRBV2,.,TRBJ1-5,TGTGCCAGCACCGAGTCGGGGGCCGGGCAGCCCCAGCATTTT,CASTESGAGQPQHF
.,TRBV27,.,TRBJ2-2,TGTGCCAGCAGGCGAAGAAGCGGGGAGCTGTTTTTT,CASRRRSGELFF